This T cell receptor (beta chain) was identified during a study of blood T cells in healthy people across ages. Study summary: Capture by template switching was about one barcoded beta molecule per two T cells. Regarding the study as a whole: TCR beta diversity was tightly associated with the proportion of naive T cells.

Note on this clonotype: Its antigen is not identified.

The CDR3 has 14 residues. The V gene lost 5 bases and the J gene lost 7 bases, with 17 bases spanning the gap. The germline gives CDR1 SGHTA, CDR2 FQGNSA. Through a sample-barcoded 5' primer and a J-beta primer mix, a second PCR was run for roughly 6 to 12 cycles. Every cDNA molecule bore a tag from a template-switch adaptor containing 12 random nucleotides. TCRdb called the 5' RACE reads again in MiXCR, with one record for every CDR3 protein. The table lists some 1,500,000 distinct CDR3 sequences, approximately 42% of them singletons. Healthy Russian Caucasian donors spanned ages roughly 6 to 90 years.

The sequence was obtained from a young woman in good health. The sample consisted of blood. J is TRBJ1-1 and V is TRBV7-2; D is ambiguous. CDR3 DNA sequence: TGTGCCAGCAGCCCTGCCTATGAATTTAGTGAAGCTTTCTTT. Its protein product is CASSPAYEFSEAFF. The complete variable domain, with remaining parts taken from reference TRBV7-2 and TRBJ1-1, reads GAGVSQSPSNKVTEKGKDVELRCDPISGHTALYWYRQSLGQGLEFLIYFQGNSAPDKSGLPSDRFSAERTGGSVSTLTIQRTQQEDSAVYLCASSPAYEFSEAFFGQGTRLTVV.